The source of this TCR beta chain is a study of PD-1 blockade in classical Hodgkin lymphoma. Per the germline V gene, CDR1 is MNHEY and CDR2 is SMNVEV (reference sequence). V lost 5 bases to trimming and J lost 4 bases; unmatched junction nucleotides: 5. The CDR3 totals 14 residues. Time point in this sample: cycle 4 day 1 (C4D1), after around six weeks of nivolumab. Each patient experienced a relapse that followed autologous stem cell transplantation, and brentuximab vedotin exposure varied. The authors enriched CD8+ T cells from thawed PBMCs via magnetic negative selection. Assay used: immunoSEQ multiplex PCR; TCRdb lists only in-frame clones, some missing. The sample shows fewer than 8,000 clones, 73% of them seen only once.

The specimen comprised CD8+ T cells from blood, sampled before the fourth cycle of nivolumab. The receptor was derived from a human donor with classical Hodgkin lymphoma. The gene calls are TRBV27 and TRBJ2-1; TRBD1 matches 7 bases. The CDR3 bases are TGTGCCAGCAGTGACCGGGACAGATACAATGAGCAGTTCTTC. This encodes CASSDRDRYNEQFF.